The 5 T cell receptor beta chains below were found in one sample sequenced in a study of blood T cell repertoires in COVID-19. The method was immunoSEQ multiplex PCR; TCRdb's version includes in-frame clones alone and lacks a portion of them. The repertoire holds roughly 700,000 clones, about 87% seen once, with more than 0.25% in the top ten. What was sequenced was peripheral blood. All receptors come from a woman between 18 and 30 years old with acute or convalescent COVID-19.

The chain carries TRBV4-1 and TRBJ1-3, with TRBD1 as a possible D gene (5 bases). The V gene's germline CDR1 is MGHRA and CDR2 YSYEKL. The CDR3 runs to 13 residues. Trimming shortened V by 6 bases and J by 4 bases, and 10 bases separated the two germline ends. The CDR3 region has the DNA TGCGCCAGCAGTGATTCAGGGGGAAACACCATATATTTT. It codes for CASSDSGGNTIYF.

With respect to this clone: The sample has other DNA sequences that encode this CDR3 too. The rearrangement joins TRBV3-1 (or the pseudogene TRBV3-2) to TRBJ1-1, with 10 bases lining up with TRBD1. The V gene's germline CDR1 is LGHDT and CDR2 YNNKEL (reference sequence). Trimming at V came to 2 bases and at J to 2 bases, leaving 2 bases not matched to a gene. The CDR3 extends over 15 amino acids. In DNA form, the CDR3 reads TGTGCCAGCAGCCAACGGGACAGGGGTAACACTGAAGCTTTCTTT. As protein: CASSQRDRGNTEAFF.

The V gene is TRBV5-6, the J gene TRBJ2-7, with a possible D match to TRBD1 (6 bases). The CDR3 is 16 residues long. The V end was cut by 4 bases, the J end by 0 bases, with 17 bases between. Germline lookup yields CDR1 SGHDT and CDR2 YYEEEE. DNA of the CDR3: TGTGCCAGCAGCCTAGGGGCAGGGGTCTCCTCCTACGAGCAGTACTTC. It specifies CASSLGAGVSSYEQYF.

The chain uses TRBV20-1 and TRBJ2-1; 7 bases line up with TRBD1. Germline V gene data show CDR1 as DFQATT and CDR2 as SNEGSKA (reference sequence). This CDR3 has 16 amino acids. With 3 bases clipped from V and 4 bases from J, the junction kept 12 bases outside the gene matches. CDR3 sequence: CSASSLSGGFYNEQFF. The CDR3 region has the DNA TGCAGTGCTAGTAGTCTCTCAGGGGGATTTTACAATGAGCAGTTCTTC.

The chain employs TRBV5-4 and TRBJ1-2, with D maybe TRBD1 (6 bases). Germline CDR1 SGHNT, CDR2 YYREEE (reference sequence). The length of the CDR3 is 16 residues. Trimming shortened V by 0 bases and J by 6 bases, and 18 bases separated the two germline ends. The CDR3 coding sequence is TGTGCCAGCAGCTTGGGGGGGCACAGGTGGGCGGATGGCTACACCTTC. This encodes CASSLGGHRWADGYTF.